What follows is one T cell receptor beta chain and its context. The target of this receptor is not known. Base qualities were left out, and no much larger clone turns up one base away. This entry is derived from a study of T cells in Graves' hyperthyroidism and ophthalmopathy (dated by TCRdb to between 2018 and 2021). At the level of the whole study: To identify distinguishing TCR V-J signatures, a discovery cohort of around 98 patients was used, comprising 40 to 45 with Graves' ophthalmopathy and some 60 with stable Graves' hyperthyroidism. An independent validation cohort of 18 to 20 hyperthyroidism patients and about 15 patients who later progressed to ophthalmopathy tested prospective prediction of ophthalmopathy. For training and testing, the 110 or so patients in the discovery cohort were randomly divided in a 7:3 ratio. In about 6 Graves' hyperthyroidism patients, the study also compared T-cell repertoires from thyroid tissue with T-cell repertoires from blood. After blood sampling, hyperthyroidism patients were treated with methimazole at a starting dose of 30 mg daily, and ophthalmopathy patients were treated with high-dose intravenous methylprednisolone. According to the paper, TCR Vbeta CDR3 sequencing was carried out on roughly 130 peripheral blood samples, which came from 40 to 45 ophthalmopathy, around 74 hyperthyroidism and roughly 17 progressor patients. Paper-wide results and their limitations: In validation, the model predicted progression to ophthalmopathy a median of roughly six months before onset, with roughly 70% sensitivity and about 72% specificity. Most expanded thyroid clonotypes (frequency above 0.001) were also found in blood, which suggests that blood repertoires may mirror thyroid immune responses. In cross-validation, a model built on a 13 V-J signature told ophthalmopathy apart from stable hyperthyroidism with 87.88% sensitivity and roughly 81% specificity, and in testing the same model reached 80%/75%. No statistical method was used to set the sample size in advance, and investigators knew the group allocation.

Graves' hyperthyroidism was defined as stable when no progression to ophthalmopathy occurred over 18 months of follow-up. Hyperthyroidism patients were aged 18 to 65 years and newly diagnosed, with disease duration of less than 2 months. Patients with uncontrolled infections, other autoimmune diseases, pregnancy or lactation were excluded. Diagnoses relied on clinical symptoms, serum thyroxine and TRAb, thyroid ultrasound and orbital computed tomography. Trizol reagent was used to extract total RNA, and RNA quality was then checked on an Agilent 2100 Bioanalyzer. The CDR3 contains 14 residues, cysteine and phenylalanine counted. Just the 42-base CDR3 DNA is kept, in frame starting at base 1. From the germline V gene, CDR1 is ENHRY and CDR2 is SYGVKD. Trimming at the junction amounts to 10 bases on V and 0 bases on J, and the germline ends lie 16 bases apart. The TCR beta CDR3 regions were amplified from the RNA transcripts. For the first round of RT-PCR on the TCR CDR3, the HTBI primer set was used together with the Qiagen OneStep RT-PCR kit. Libraries were constructed in a second round of multiplex PCR, after which size selection and purification were performed. The libraries were sequenced on an Illumina HiSeq2000 using paired-end 100 bp reads. The study's own analysis went as follows. SOAPnuke was used to process the raw data, with reads discarded if the reads contained adapters or uncalled bases, had a mean Phred below 15, or lacked an exact constant-primer or identifier match. High-quality paired reads were merged using COPE v1.2.5, and each unique nucleotide sequence was defined as a clonotype. MiTCR v1.1 was used to align clonotypes to the IMGT TRBV, TRBD and TRBJ reference segments. The analysis was restricted to V-J combinations with a frequency above 0.0001, which together covered 98% to 99.2% of the repertoires. A TCS score was defined as the ratio of F50 (clonal expansion) to E x V (chaos), with BLOSUM62-based TCRdist applied between CDR3 peptides within each V-J. Welch's t-statistics and random forest reduced around 550 V-J features to 10 to 15, which were used in a naive Bayes classifier (R e1071). TCRdb handled the public reads itself, with Q25 trimming in fastp and clone calling in MiXCR, and kept productive beta chains. Entries that share a CDR3 protein sequence are merged under the most common genes and DNA. Clone size and V and J calls follow TCRdb, not the original study. In all, the sample holds just over 550,000 distinct CDR3 sequences, and around 45% of those were seen once. Together, the top ten hold nearly 8.5% of the sample.

In this chain, TRBV10-3 is recombined with TRBJ2-7; a tentative D match to TRBD2 spans 5 bases. The TCR was taken from a young woman with Graves' hyperthyroidism. Donor details come from another sample of the same person, matched by shared clones. The source material was peripheral blood or thyroid tissue (not recorded which). The DNA sequence is TGTGCCAGCAGCACCGGGATCCACTCCTACGAGCAGTACTTC. This encodes CASSTGIHSYEQYF.